Reported below is one T cell receptor (beta chain). The CDR3 is 15 residues long. Germline-derived CDR1 and CDR2 are MGHRA and YSYEKL. V lost 1 base to trimming and J lost 8 bases; unmatched junction nucleotides: 7. How the authors handled the data: Estimated nucleated cell counts came from reference gene primer amplification. The table came from immunoSEQ multiplex PCR; TCRdb's copy has only in-frame clones and leaves some out. V, J and clone size were drawn from that table, and D and trimming were deduced from the DNA. The sample comprises some 150,000 clones, about four fifths of which are singletons, and 1.6% rests with the top ten. This sample is drawn from a study of blood T cell repertoires in COVID-19. Background on the study: Italy, Spain and the United States were the sources of the convalescent and acute COVID-19 samples.

The TCR sequence derives from a human donor in a cohort sampled during active COVID-19. This sequence joins TRBV4-1 and TRBJ2-1; 8 bases agree with TRBD2. Sequencing was done on a sample of peripheral blood. The CDR3 sequence: CASSQVSRGGDEQFF. CDR3 DNA sequence: TGCGCCAGCAGCCAAGTTAGCCGGGGGGGAGATGAGCAGTTCTTC.